The clone carrying this TCR beta chain was seen a handful of times. This sample stems from a study of ipilimumab plus nivolumab after autologous stem cell transplantation. The table came from immunoSEQ multiplex PCR; TCRdb's copy has only in-frame clones and leaves some out. The data show 15,000 to 20,000 clones, more than 70% seen once. Patients received nivolumab 3 mg/kg at weeks 1, 4, 7, 10, then fortnightly to week 26. The ends were cut back, 7 bases at V and 13 bases at J, with 11 bases in the middle. The germline V gene encodes CDR1 SEHNR and CDR2 FQNEAQ (reference sequence). The CDR3 spans 10 residues.

V usage is TRBV7-9 and J usage is TRBJ2-1; perhaps TRBD2 as D (6 bases). The receptor was derived from a male donor with diffuse large B-cell lymphoma. The specimen comprised PBMCs, sampled in a trial of ipilimumab plus nivolumab as post-transplant consolidation. In DNA form, the CDR3 reads TGTGCCAGCACTGCGCGGGAACAGTTCTTC. As protein: CASTAREQFF.